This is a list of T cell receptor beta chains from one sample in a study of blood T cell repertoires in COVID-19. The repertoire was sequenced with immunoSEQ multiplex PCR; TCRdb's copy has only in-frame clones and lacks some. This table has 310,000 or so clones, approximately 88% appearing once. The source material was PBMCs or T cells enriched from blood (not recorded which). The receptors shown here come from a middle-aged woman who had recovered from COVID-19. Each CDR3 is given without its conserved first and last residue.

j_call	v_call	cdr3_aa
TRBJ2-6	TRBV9	ASSPRGGSPGANVLT
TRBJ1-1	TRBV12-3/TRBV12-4	ASSFPRTEAF
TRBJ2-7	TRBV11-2	ASSLVQGVYEQY
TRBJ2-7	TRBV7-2	ASSLARGLGGRYEQY
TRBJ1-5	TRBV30	AWSEGDRGQPQH
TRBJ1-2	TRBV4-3	ASSQTGGGYYGYT
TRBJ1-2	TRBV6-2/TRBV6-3	ASSLPPRADYGYT
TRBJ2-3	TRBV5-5	ASSPTGDTDTQY
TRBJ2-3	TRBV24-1	ATSDSRAGPDTQY
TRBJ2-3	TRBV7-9	ASRPNRGASGGTDTQY
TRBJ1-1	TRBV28	ASTIVSDRVSEAF
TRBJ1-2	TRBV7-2	ASSLLRQPAGGDGYT
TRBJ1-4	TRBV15	ATSSWGGGYRSTNEKLF
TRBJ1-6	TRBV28	ASSLRGGIYNSPLH
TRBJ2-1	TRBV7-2	ASFPHQTSNEQF
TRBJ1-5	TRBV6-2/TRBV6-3	ASSYLSMTGENQPQH
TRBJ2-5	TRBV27	ASSLGGLETQY
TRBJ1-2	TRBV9	ASSVAPQGADGYT
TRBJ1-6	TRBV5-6	ASSLRQGSSYNSPLH
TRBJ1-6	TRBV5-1	ASSLELPGNSPLH
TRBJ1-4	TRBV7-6	ASSPHREEKLF
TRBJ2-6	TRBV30	AWTIGANVLT
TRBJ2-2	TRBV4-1	ASSQERGMAGELF
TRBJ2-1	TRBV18	ASSPPGLAGDNEQF
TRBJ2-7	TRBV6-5	ASSSYTPSLEQY
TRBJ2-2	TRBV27	ASSFVKAGGTNTGELF
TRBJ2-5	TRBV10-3	AIIAWGREGETQY
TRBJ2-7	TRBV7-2	ASSPRRLAGGSEQY
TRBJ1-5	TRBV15	ATSRDRVPHGPQH
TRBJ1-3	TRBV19	ASSSGQRDTIY
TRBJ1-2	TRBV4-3	ASSQDPGGLT
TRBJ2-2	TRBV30	AWGLAGGGNTGELF
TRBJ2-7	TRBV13	ASSWGLANLYEQY
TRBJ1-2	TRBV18	ASSQSRQGAYDGYT
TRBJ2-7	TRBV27	ASSLGRGYYEQY
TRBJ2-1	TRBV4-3	ASSQALGLAGGNEQF
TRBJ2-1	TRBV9	ASSPRKTAHVYNEQF
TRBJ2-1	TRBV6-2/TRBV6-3	ASSYGLAYNEQF
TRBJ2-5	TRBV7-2	ASSLTGTQHQETQY
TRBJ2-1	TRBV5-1	ASSFVTSGKSYNEQF
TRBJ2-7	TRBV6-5	ASTVKGVAYEQY
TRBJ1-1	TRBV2	ASSRRVTEAF
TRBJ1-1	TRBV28	ASSLILGPAS
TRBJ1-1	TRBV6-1	ASSPGDRNTEAF
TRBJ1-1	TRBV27	ASSLSGGTEAF
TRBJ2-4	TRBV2	AGAPGLAENIQY
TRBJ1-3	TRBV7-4	ASSPRGIAGNTIY
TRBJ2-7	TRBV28	ASSLWRGQGPTL
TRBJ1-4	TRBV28	ASSWGGGMF
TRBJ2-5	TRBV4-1	ASSQDPLRETQY
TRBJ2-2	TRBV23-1	ASSQSTGGGRTGELF
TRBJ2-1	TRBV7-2	ASSFWDRGRRGEQF
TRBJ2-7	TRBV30	AWKRDRPYEQY
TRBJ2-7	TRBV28	ASSITGTSSNEQY
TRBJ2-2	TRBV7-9	ASSLAARGGELF